This T cell receptor (beta chain) was sequenced during a study of blood T cell repertoires in COVID-19. In the study overall: Acute and convalescent COVID-19 specimens originated in the United States, Italy and Spain. Sources were T cells, B-cell-depleted T cells, or PBMCs; the material itself was cDNA or gDNA.

Trimming pared 2 bases from V and 0 bases from J, leaving 12 bases between. Germline loops: CDR1 SEHNR, CDR2 FQNEAQ (reference sequence). This CDR3 region has 16 residues. The table came from immunoSEQ multiplex PCR; TCRdb's copy has only in-frame clones and leaves some out. Of about 350,000 clones listed, around nine tenths are singletons. The chain has TRBV7-9 and TRBJ2-3, with D possibly being TRBD2 (6 bases). Sequences were obtained from peripheral blood. The receptor comes from a woman aged 55-70 years with COVID-19, enrolled during active disease. The CDR3 nucleotides read TGTGCCAGCAGCTTAATCAATAGCGGAAGCACAGATACGCAGTATTTT. This codes for CASSLINSGSTDTQYF.